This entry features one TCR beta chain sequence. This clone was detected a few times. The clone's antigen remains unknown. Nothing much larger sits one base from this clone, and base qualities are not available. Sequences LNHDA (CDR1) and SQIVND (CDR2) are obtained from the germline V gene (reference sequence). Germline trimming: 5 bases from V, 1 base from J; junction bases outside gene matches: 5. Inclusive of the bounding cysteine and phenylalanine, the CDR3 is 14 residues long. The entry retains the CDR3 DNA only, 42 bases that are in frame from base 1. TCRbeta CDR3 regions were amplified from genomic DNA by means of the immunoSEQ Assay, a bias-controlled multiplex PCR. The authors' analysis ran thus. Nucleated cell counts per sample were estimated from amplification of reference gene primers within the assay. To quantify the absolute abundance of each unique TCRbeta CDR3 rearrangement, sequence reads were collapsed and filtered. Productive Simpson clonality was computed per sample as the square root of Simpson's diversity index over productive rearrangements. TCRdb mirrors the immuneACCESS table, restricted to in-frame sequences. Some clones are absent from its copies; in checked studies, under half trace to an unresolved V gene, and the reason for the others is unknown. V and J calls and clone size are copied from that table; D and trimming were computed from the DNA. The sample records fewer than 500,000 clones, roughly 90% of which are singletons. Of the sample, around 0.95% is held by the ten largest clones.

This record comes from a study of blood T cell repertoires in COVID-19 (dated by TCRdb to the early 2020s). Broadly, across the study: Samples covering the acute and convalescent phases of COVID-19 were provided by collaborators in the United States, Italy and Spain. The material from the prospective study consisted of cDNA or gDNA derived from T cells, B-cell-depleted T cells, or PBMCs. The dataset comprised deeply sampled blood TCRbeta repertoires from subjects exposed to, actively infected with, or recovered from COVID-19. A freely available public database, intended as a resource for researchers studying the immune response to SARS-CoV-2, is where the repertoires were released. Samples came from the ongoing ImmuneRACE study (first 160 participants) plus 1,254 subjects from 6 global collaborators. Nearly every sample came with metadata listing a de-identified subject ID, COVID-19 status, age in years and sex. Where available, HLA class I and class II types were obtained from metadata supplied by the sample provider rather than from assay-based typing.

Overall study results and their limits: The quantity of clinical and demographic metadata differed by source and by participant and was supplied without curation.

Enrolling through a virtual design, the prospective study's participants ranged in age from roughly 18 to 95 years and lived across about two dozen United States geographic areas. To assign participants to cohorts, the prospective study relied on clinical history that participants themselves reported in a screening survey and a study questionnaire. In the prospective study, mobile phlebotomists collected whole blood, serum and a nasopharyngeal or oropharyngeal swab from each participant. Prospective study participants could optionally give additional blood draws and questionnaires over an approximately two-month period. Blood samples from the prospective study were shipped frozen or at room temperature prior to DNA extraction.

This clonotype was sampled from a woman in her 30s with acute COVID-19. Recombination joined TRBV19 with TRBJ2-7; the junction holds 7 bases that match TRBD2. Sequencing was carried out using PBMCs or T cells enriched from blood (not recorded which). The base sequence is TGTGCCAGTAGTGGGGGGGACGGTTCCTACGAGCAGTACTTC. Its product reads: CASSGGDGSYEQYF.